The 20 T cell receptor beta chains below come from one sample, sequenced in a study of T cells in Graves' hyperthyroidism and ophthalmopathy. From RNA transcripts, TCR beta CDR3 regions were amplified. Initially, a first-round RT-PCR of the TCR CDR3 employed the HTBI primer set. One entry per CDR3 protein, called by TCRdb with MiXCR from the multiplex PCR reads. The sample carries around 400,000 distinct CDR3 sequences, 15% to 19% recorded once. Sequenced sample: blood. These receptor sequences come from a woman under 30 with Graves' hyperthyroidism that later progressed to Graves' ophthalmopathy.

This clonotype was detected many times. The V gene is TRBV3-1, the J gene TRBJ2-1; D unclear. The CDR3 is 13 residues long. V lost 3 bases to trimming and J lost 10 bases, with 13 bases between them. Germline values: CDR1 LGHDT, CDR2 YNNKEL (reference sequence). CDR3 nucleotides: TGTGCCAGCAGCCAGCTGGCCGGCGGCGAGCAGTTCTTC. Translation: CASSQLAGGEQFF.

The CDR3 loop reads CSARDPLAGGRGETQYF. CDR3 bases: TGCAGTGCTAGAGACCCTCTAGCGGGAGGCCGGGGAGAGACCCAGTACTTC. The J gene is TRBJ2-5, the V gene TRBV20-1; 11 nucleotides line up with TRBD2. After removal of 0 bases from V and 4 bases from J, the junction contained 10 bases not matched to a gene. CDR3 length: 17 amino acids. From germline, CDR1 is DFQATT and CDR2 SNEGSKA (reference sequence).

There are many counts of this clonotype. The chain couples TRBV12-3 or TRBV12-4 to TRBJ1-2, with no clear D. This CDR3 comprises 13 residues. The ends were cut back, 3 bases at V and 6 bases at J, with 11 bases in the middle. This CDR3 reads CASSLLGSDGYTF. The CDR3 DNA reads as TGTGCCAGCAGTTTGCTCGGGTCGGATGGCTACACCTTC.

The chain has TRBV6-1 and TRBJ1-1; D may be TRBD1 (6 bases). The CDR3 runs to 14 residues. V dropped 5 bases and J dropped 0 bases, with 10 bases sitting between them. Germline loops: CDR1 MNHNS, CDR2 SASEGT. The chain's CDR3 is CASSKGQMNTEAFF. DNA of the CDR3: TGTGCCAGCAGTAAAGGACAGATGAACACTGAAGCTTTCTTT.

This clonotype was seen a few times. The chain links TRBV19 to TRBJ2-2; perhaps TRBD1 as D (5 bases). V lost 6 bases, J lost 0 bases, and 17 bases lay in between. The CDR3 runs 17 residues. Germline-derived CDR1 and CDR2 are LNHDA and SQIVND (reference sequence). As DNA, the CDR3 is TGTGCCAGTAGCCGAGGACACGTCGCCTCGAACACCGGGGAGCTGTTTTTT. Translation: CASSRGHVASNTGELFF.

The V gene is TRBV6-1, the J gene TRBJ1-6; TRBD1 aligns across 7 bases. Trimming took 7 bases from V and 5 from J; bases not matched to a gene: 8. Germline lookup yields CDR1 MNHNS and CDR2 SASEGT. This CDR3 has 15 residues. The CDR3 here is CASTKTGFNNSPLHF. The CDR3 DNA is TGTGCCAGCACGAAGACAGGGTTCAATAATTCACCCCTCCACTTT.

The sample holds many counts of this clonotype. The chain carries TRBV27 and TRBJ2-7; the match to TRBD1 covers 9 bases. Germline lookup yields CDR1 MNHEY and CDR2 SMNVEV (reference sequence). The CDR3 has 12 residues. Trimming removed 6 bases from V and 6 bases from J; junction bases left unmatched: 3. DNA of the CDR3: TGTGCCAGCAGGACAGGGGGAGGCGAGCAGTACTTC. Protein product: CASRTGGGEQYF.

This clonotype was counted ten times or more. The chain combines TRBV6-1 with TRBJ2-3; 7 nucleotides match TRBD2. The ends lost 6 bases at V and 0 bases at J; junction bases unmatched: 6. This CDR3 comprises 15 residues. Germline-derived CDR1 and CDR2 are MNHNS and SASEGT. The CDR3 nucleotides read TGTGCCAGCAGCGAGATTAGCGGGAGCACAGATACGCAGTATTTT. Its translation is CASSEISGSTDTQYF.

This clonotype was counted ten times or more. The CDR3 loop is CASSPADPSYNEQFF. DNA of the CDR3: TGCGCCAGCAGCCCAGCGGACCCGTCCTACAATGAGCAGTTCTTC. The V call is TRBV5-1, the J call TRBJ2-1, with D possibly TRBD2 on 5 matching bases. V lost 4 bases to trimming and J lost 1 base, with 12 bases between them. The CDR3 consists of 15 residues. Germline V lookup: CDR1 SGHRS, CDR2 YFSETQ.

This clonotype has just a few counts. CDR3 sequence reads: CASQAGGELFF. The CDR3, as DNA: TGTGCCAGCCAAGCAGGCGGGGAGCTGTTTTTT. The chain carries TRBV7-9 and TRBJ2-2; no clear D. The CDR3 totals 11 residues. V lost 8 bases, J lost 7 bases, and 8 bases lay in between. CDR1 is SEHNR and CDR2 is FQNEAQ in the germline V gene (reference sequence).

This clonotype was counted ten times or more. This chain connects TRBV27 to TRBJ2-1, with D maybe TRBD1 (6 bases). The CDR3 has 14 residues. Germline CDR1 MNHEY, CDR2 SMNVEV (reference sequence). V shed 6 bases and J shed 7 bases, with 16 bases lying between them. The CDR3 sequence is CASSPTGGGNEQFF. The CDR3 DNA reads TGTGCCAGCAGCCCGACAGGTGGGGGAAATGAGCAGTTCTTC.

The table lists this clonotype with many counts. The rearrangement uses TRBV6-1 and TRBJ2-7; D gene uncertain. From germline, CDR1 is MNHNS and CDR2 SASEGT. Trimming took 8 bases from V and 1 from J, leaving 3 bases between them. This CDR3 spans 10 amino acids. The CDR3 loop is CASQSYEQYF. The CDR3 region has the DNA TGTGCCAGCCAGTCCTACGAGCAGTACTTC.

The chain joins TRBV11-1 to TRBJ2-3, with 7 bases aligning to TRBD2. Trimming at V came to 11 bases and at J to 7 bases, leaving 21 bases not matched to a gene. Germline CDR1 is SGHAT and CDR2 is FQDESV (reference sequence). This CDR3 comprises 16 residues. The CDR3, as DNA: TGTGCCGGCAACTCGACGGGACTAACGCAACAAAATACGCAGTATTTT. It is translated as CAGNSTGLTQQNTQYF.

The chain employs TRBV2 and TRBJ2-2, with 9 bases fitting TRBD2. The junction had 8 bases not matched to a gene; V was cut back by 5 bases and J by 1 base. The CDR3 sequence is 17 residues long. Germline V lookup: CDR1 SNHLY, CDR2 FYNNEI. CDR3 DNA sequence: TGTGCCAGCAGTAAACCATTGACTAGCGGGAACACCGGGGAGCTGTTTTTT. Its translation is CASSKPLTSGNTGELFF.

This chain connects TRBV28 to TRBJ2-5; 7 positions match TRBD2. The V and J ends lost 4 bases and 4 bases, in that order; junction bases with no gene match: 15. Germline CDR1 and CDR2: MDHEN and SYDVKM. CDR3 length: 17 amino acids. The CDR3 sequence: CASSSSLWAGVGETQYF. CDR3 nucleotides: TGTGCCAGCAGTTCCTCCCTATGGGCGGGAGTGGGAGAGACCCAGTACTTC.

This clonotype was counted between two and nine times. The V gene is TRBV11-2, the J gene TRBJ2-2; 11 bases fit TRBD2. Germline V CDR1 and CDR2: SGHAT, FQNNGV. With 3 bases clipped from V and 0 bases from J, the junction kept 0 bases outside the gene matches. The length of the CDR3 is 16 residues. CDR3 sequence (DNA): TGTGCCAGCAGCTTGACTAGCGGGGCGAACACCGGGGAGCTGTTTTTT. This encodes CASSLTSGANTGELFF.

This clonotype occurred many times. The chain carries TRBV28 and TRBJ2-6, with 10 bases lining up with TRBD2. V lost 1 base, J lost 1 base, and 7 bases stayed unmatched. The CDR3 is 19 amino acids. Germline V lookup: CDR1 MDHEN, CDR2 SYDVKM. Here the CDR3 reads CASSLLSGRAGSGANVLTF. CDR3 bases: TGTGCCAGCAGTTTATTAAGCGGGAGGGCCGGGTCTGGGGCCAACGTCCTGACTTTC.

This clonotype has ten or more counts. V usage is TRBV2 and J usage is TRBJ1-2, with TRBD1 as a possible D gene (5 bases). The V end lost 11 bases, the J end lost 0 bases, and 16 bases lay between the germline ends. Germline CDR1 SNHLY, CDR2 FYNNEI. The CDR3 is made up of 14 amino acids. CDR3 residues: CARAEGLTNYGYTF. The DNA of the CDR3 is TGTGCCCGGGCTGAGGGGCTAACTAACTATGGCTACACCTTC.

This clonotype occurred many times. The gene calls are TRBV28 and TRBJ2-7; perhaps TRBD2 as D (6 bases). The CDR3 is 15 residues long. CDR1 and CDR2 from the germline V gene are MDHEN and SYDVKM. V gave up 6 bases and J gave up 3 bases, with 18 bases separating them. The CDR3 loop is CASRIGGSRVYEQYF. The CDR3 nucleotides read TGTGCCAGCAGAATTGGGGGGTCCAGGGTCTACGAGCAGTACTTC.

This clonotype was seen repeatedly, ten times or more. The V and J genes are TRBV10-3 and TRBJ1-1; D may be TRBD1 (5 bases). The CDR3 covers 14 residues. The germline CDR1 and CDR2 sequences are ENHRY and SYGVKD. V dropped 9 bases and J dropped 5 bases, with 19 bases sitting between them. Written as DNA, the CDR3 is TGTGCCATGCAGGGCGCAGGGAGGGAAACTGAAGCTTTCTTT. This encodes CAMQGAGRETEAFF.